This TCR beta chain was recorded in a study of blood T cell repertoires in COVID-19 (TCRdb year 2020). Background for the entire study: Collaborator samples came from the United States, Italy and Spain and covered acute and convalescent phases of COVID-19. The material from the prospective study consisted of cDNA or gDNA derived from T cells, B-cell-depleted T cells, or PBMCs. The dataset comprised deeply sampled blood TCRbeta repertoires from subjects exposed to, actively infected with, or recovered from COVID-19. The repertoires were released in a freely available public database intended as a resource for research on the immune response to SARS-CoV-2. The samples were drawn from two sources: the first 160 participants of the ongoing ImmuneRACE study, and 950 to 1,500 subjects contributed by 6 global collaborators. Nearly every sample came with metadata listing a de-identified subject ID, COVID-19 status, age in years and sex. Where HLA class I and class II types were available, the types were taken from metadata supplied by the sample provider, not from assay-based typing. The study at large found these results: How much clinical and demographic metadata was included differed by source and by participant, and the metadata was provided uncurated.

Collaborating institutions collected whole blood in K2EDTA tubes following their own protocols. For TCRbeta analysis, collaborators shipped samples as frozen whole blood, isolated PBMCs, or DNA extracted from either of those sample types. This clone has more than one count but fewer than ten. Which antigen it targets is not known. There are no base qualities to consult, and no much larger clone falls within one base. TCRbeta CDR3 regions were amplified from genomic DNA by means of the immunoSEQ Assay, a bias-controlled multiplex PCR. In the authors' own workflow: The number of nucleated cells in each sample was estimated by amplification of reference gene primers within the assay. Sequence reads were collapsed and filtered to measure the absolute abundance of every unique TCRbeta CDR3 rearrangement. For each sample, productive Simpson clonality was calculated as the square root of Simpson's diversity index over productive rearrangements. TCRdb mirrors the immuneACCESS table, restricted to in-frame sequences. Some clones are absent from its copies; in checked studies, under half trace to an unresolved V gene, and the reason for the others is unknown. That table furnishes V, J and clone size, whereas the DNA furnished D and trimming. This sample comprises around 140,000 clones, 85% to 90% of them detected only once. The top ten clones comprise roughly 2.5% of the sample.

V drops 1 base and J drops 4 bases, leaving 11 bases in between. Based on the germline V gene (reference sequence), the CDR1 and CDR2 sequences are LGHDT and YNNKEL. The CDR3 contains 15 residues, cysteine and phenylalanine counted. Here the CDR3 DNA is all that survives: 45 bases in frame from base 1. Sequencing was done on a sample of peripheral blood. The rearranged segments are TRBV3-1 (or the pseudogene TRBV3-2) and TRBJ1-3, with an unclear D gene assignment. This receptor was obtained from a man aged 45-65 years with active COVID-19. The CDR3 amino acid sequence is: CASSQVVSAGNTIYF. The base sequence is TGTGCCAGCAGCCAAGTGGTAAGCGCCGGAAACACCATATATTTT.